The subject of this entry is one T cell receptor (beta chain). The data stem from a study of cytomegalovirus exposure and HLA in healthy donors. CDR3 size: 15 residues. V shed 4 bases, J shed 5 bases, and the junction held 11 bases outside the gene matches. The germline V gene has CDR1 SGHKS and CDR2 YYEKEE (reference sequence). Vbeta (60) and Jbeta (13) primers were used in the PCR. Using immunoSEQ multiplex PCR, the repertoire was profiled, and TCRdb retains in-frame clones only, with some absent. In the table there are about 120,000 clones, around three fifths of which are singletons. The sequencing input was PBMCs. The receptor's source is a woman aged 40-49 years in good health and CMV-seropositive. This chain links TRBV5-5 with TRBJ1-1; 7 nucleotides match TRBD1. CDR3 residues: CASSLTGTDGTEAFF. As DNA, the CDR3 is TGTGCCAGCAGCCTGACAGGGACTGATGGAACTGAAGCTTTCTTT.